The sample holds many counts of the clone carrying this T cell receptor beta chain. Sequencing was performed on unsorted PBMC DNA using ten immunoSEQ deep assay plates. Per the authors' pipeline: ImmunoSEQ gave junction-only sequences without quality scores, so filtering differed. Generated by immunoSEQ multiplex PCR, the TCRdb table keeps only in-frame clones and is missing some. That table furnishes V, J and clone size, whereas the DNA furnished D and trimming. This table holds over 400,000 clones, approximately 82% found once. The CDR3 is 16 amino acids. Germline-derived CDR1 and CDR2 are MDHEN and SYDVKM. V lost 8 bases and J lost 2; bases outside the gene matches: 11. This entry comes from a study of shared clonotypes between healthy human individuals.

This receptor was obtained from a woman aged 35 to 49 in good health. Some clones in this sample may be carry-over from other donors' samples. Sequences were obtained from PBMCs. The J gene is TRBJ1-1, the V gene TRBV28, with 10 bases identical to TRBD1. The CDR3 DNA follows: TGTGCCAGCCCACCCAGGGACAGGGGTCTTAACACTGAAGCTTTCTTT. Residues: CASPPRDRGLNTEAFF.